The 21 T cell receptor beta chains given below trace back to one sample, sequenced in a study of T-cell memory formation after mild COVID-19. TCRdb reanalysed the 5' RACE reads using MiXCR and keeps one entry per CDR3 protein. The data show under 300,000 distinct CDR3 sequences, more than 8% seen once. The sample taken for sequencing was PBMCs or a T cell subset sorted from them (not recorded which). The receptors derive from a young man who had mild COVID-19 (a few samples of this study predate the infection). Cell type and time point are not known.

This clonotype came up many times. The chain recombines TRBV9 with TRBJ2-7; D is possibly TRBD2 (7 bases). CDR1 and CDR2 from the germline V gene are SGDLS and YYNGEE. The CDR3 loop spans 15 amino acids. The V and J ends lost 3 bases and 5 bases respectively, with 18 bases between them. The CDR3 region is CASSAGEGVTNEQYF. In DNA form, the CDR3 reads TGTGCCAGCAGCGCCGGGGAGGGGGTAACGAACGAGCAGTACTTC.

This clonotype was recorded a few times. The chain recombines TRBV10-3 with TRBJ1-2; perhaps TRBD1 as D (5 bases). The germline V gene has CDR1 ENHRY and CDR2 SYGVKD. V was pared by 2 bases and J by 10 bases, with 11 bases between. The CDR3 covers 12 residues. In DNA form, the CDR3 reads TGTGCCATCAGTGAGAACTGGGGGGACTACACCTTC. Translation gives CAISENWGDYTF.

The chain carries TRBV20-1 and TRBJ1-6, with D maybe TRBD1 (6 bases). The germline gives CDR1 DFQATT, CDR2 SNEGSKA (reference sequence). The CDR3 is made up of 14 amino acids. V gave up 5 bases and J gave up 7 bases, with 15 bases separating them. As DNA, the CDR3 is TGCAGTGCTCCGCATCGCGGGGGCAATTCACCCCTCCACTTT. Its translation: CSAPHRGGNSPLHF.

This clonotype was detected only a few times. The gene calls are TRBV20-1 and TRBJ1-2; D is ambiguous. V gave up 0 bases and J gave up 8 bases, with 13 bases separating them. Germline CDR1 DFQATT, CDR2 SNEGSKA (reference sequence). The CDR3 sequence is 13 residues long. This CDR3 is CSARDRFGEGYTF. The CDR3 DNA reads TGCAGTGCTAGAGATAGGTTTGGGGAGGGCTACACCTTC.

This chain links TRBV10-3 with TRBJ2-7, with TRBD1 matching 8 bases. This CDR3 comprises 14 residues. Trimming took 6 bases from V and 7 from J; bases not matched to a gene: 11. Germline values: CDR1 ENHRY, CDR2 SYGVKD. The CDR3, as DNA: TGTGCCATCAGAGGCCGGACAGGGCCGGGGGAGCAGTACGTC. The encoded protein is CAIRGRTGPGEQYV.

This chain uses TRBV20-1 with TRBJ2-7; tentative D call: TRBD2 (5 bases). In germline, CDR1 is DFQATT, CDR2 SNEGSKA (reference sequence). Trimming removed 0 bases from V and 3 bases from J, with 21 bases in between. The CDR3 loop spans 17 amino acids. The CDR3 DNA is TGCAGTGCTAGAGATTGGGTCAGCGGATCCACTGACTACGAGCAGTACTTC. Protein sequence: CSARDWVSGSTDYEQYF.

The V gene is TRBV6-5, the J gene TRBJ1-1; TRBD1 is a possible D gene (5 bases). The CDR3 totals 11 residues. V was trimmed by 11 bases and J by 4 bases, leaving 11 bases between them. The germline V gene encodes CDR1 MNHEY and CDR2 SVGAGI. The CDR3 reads CAAGSGTEAFF. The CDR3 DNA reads TGTGCCGCAGGGAGTGGCACTGAAGCTTTCTTT.

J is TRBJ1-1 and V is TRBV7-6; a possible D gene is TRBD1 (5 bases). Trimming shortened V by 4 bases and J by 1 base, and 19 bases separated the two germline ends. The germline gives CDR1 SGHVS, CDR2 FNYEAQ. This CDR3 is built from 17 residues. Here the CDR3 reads CASSSLFQGRANTEAFF. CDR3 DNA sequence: TGTGCCAGCAGCTCCTTGTTTCAGGGACGGGCGAACACTGAAGCTTTCTTT. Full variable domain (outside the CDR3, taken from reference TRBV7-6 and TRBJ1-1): GAGVSQSPRYKVTKRGQDVALRCDPISGHVSLYWYRQALGQGPEFLTYFNYEAQQDKSGLPNDRFSAERPEGSISTLTIQRTEQRDSAMYRCASSSLFQGRANTEAFFGQGTRLTVV.

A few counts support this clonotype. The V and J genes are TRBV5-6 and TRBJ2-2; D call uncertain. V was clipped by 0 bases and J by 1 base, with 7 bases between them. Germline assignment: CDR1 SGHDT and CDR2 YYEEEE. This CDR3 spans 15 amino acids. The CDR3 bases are TGTGCCAGCAGCTTGGAAGGCTGGAACACCGGGGAGCTGTTTTTT. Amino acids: CASSLEGWNTGELFF.

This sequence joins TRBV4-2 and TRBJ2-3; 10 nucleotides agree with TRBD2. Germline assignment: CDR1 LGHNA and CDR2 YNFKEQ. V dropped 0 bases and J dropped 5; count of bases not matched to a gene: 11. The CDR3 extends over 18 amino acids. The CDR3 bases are TGTGCCAGCAGCCAAGAGGTTCAGCGGGGGGGCCTTGGAGATACGCAGTATTTT. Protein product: CASSQEVQRGGLGDTQYF.

CDR3 protein: CASSLSGTGGNEQFF. The CDR3 DNA sequence: TGCGCCAGCAGCTTGTCTGGGACAGGGGGAAATGAGCAGTTCTTC. The J gene is TRBJ2-1, the V gene TRBV5-1; TRBD1 aligns across 11 bases. The CDR3 runs 15 residues. Germline V gives CDR1 SGHRS, CDR2 YFSETQ. V shed 1 base, J shed 7 bases, and the junction held 4 bases outside the gene matches.

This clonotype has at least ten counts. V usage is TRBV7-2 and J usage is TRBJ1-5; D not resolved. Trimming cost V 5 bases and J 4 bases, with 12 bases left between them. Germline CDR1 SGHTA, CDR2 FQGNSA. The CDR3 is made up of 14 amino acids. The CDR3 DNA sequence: TGTGCCAGCAGCCCACCCGAGAGGAATCAGCCCCAGCATTTT. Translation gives CASSPPERNQPQHF. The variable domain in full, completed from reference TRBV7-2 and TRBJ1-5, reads GAGVSQSPSNKVTEKGKDVELRCDPISGHTALYWYRQSLGQGLEFLIYFQGNSAPDKSGLPSDRFSAERTGGSVSTLTIQRTQQEDSAVYLCASSPPERNQPQHFGDGTRLSIL.

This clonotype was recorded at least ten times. The CDR3: CASLRGGNTEAFF. CDR3 bases: TGTGCCAGCCTTCGGGGGGGCAACACTGAAGCTTTCTTT. This sequence joins TRBV12-3 or TRBV12-4 and TRBJ1-1, with D possibly being TRBD1 (6 bases). This CDR3 is built from 13 residues. V was shortened by 8 bases and J by 2 bases, with 12 bases between the two germline ends.

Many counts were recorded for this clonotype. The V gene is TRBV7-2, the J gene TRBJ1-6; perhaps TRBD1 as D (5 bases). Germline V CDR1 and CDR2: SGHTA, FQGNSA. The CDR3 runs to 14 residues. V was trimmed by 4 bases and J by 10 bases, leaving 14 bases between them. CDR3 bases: TGTGCCAGCAGCTCCCTTGCTGGGGGGTCACCCCTCCACTTT. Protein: CASSSLAGGSPLHF.

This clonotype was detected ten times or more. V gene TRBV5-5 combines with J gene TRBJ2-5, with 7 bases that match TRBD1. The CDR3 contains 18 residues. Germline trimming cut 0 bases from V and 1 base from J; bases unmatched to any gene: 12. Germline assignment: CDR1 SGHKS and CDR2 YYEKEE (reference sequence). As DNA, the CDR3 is TGTGCCAGCAGCTTGGGGGCATGGAGACAGGGCCTCCAAGAGACCCAGTACTTC. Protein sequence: CASSLGAWRQGLQETQYF.

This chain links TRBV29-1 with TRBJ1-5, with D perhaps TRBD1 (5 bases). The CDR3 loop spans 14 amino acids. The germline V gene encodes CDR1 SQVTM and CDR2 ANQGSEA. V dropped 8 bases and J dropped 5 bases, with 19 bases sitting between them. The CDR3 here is CSYAGAGKDQPQHF. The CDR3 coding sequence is TGCAGCTACGCCGGGGCAGGGAAGGATCAGCCCCAGCATTTT.

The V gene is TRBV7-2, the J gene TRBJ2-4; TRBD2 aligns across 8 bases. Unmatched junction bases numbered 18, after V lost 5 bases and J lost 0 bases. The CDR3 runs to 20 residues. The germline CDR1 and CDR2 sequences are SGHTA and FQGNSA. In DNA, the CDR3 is TGTGCCAGCAGCACCCGGCGGGGGGCGGGTACTGATCTAGCCAAAAACATTCAGTACTTC. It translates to CASSTRRGAGTDLAKNIQYF.

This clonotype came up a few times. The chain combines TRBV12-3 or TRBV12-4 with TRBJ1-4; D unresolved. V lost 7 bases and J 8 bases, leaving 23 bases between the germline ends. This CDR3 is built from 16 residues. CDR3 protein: CASTYSVGARDEKLFF. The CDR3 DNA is TGTGCCAGCACTTATTCTGTCGGTGCTAGAGACGAAAAACTGTTTTTT.

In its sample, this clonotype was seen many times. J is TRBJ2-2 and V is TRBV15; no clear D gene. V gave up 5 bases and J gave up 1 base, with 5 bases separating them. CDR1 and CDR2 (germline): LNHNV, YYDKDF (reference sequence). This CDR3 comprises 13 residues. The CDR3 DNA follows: TGTGCCACCAGCGAGCTGAACACCGGGGAGCTGTTTTTT. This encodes CATSELNTGELFF.

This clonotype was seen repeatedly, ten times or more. The CDR3 region is CAAYRAPSYEQYF. For the CDR3, the DNA is TGTGCCGCATACCGGGCGCCCTCCTACGAGCAGTACTTC. The V gene is TRBV12-3 or TRBV12-4, the J gene TRBJ2-7; no firm D call. The CDR3 totals 13 residues. Trimming pared 11 bases from V and 0 bases from J, leaving 14 bases between.

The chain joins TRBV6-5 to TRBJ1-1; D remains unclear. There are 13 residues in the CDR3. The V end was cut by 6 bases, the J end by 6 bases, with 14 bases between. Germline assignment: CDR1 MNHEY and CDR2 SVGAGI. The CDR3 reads CASSGRVLAEAFF. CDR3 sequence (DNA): TGTGCCAGCAGCGGCCGAGTGTTGGCTGAAGCTTTCTTT.